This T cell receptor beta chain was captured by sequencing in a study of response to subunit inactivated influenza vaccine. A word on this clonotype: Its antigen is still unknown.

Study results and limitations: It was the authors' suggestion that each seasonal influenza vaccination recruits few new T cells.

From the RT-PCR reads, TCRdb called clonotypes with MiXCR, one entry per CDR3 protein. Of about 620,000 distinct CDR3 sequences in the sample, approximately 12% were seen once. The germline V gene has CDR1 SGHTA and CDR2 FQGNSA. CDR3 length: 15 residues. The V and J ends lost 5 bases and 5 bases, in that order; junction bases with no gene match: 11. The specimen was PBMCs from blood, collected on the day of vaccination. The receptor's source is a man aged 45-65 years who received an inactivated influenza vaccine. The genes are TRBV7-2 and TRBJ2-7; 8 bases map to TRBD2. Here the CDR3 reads CASSHGGTSTHEQYF. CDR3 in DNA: TGTGCCAGCAGCCACGGGGGGACTAGTACCCACGAGCAGTACTTC.